These 13 T cell receptor beta chains share one sample of origin, sequenced in a study of cytomegalovirus exposure and HLA in healthy donors. Both 60 Vbeta primers and 13 Jbeta primers went into the PCR. Some clones are missing from TCRdb's copy, which holds only in-frame ones; the method was immunoSEQ multiplex PCR. This table holds over 200,000 clones, about 83% found once. Input material: PBMCs. These TCRs come from a human donor in good health.

The chain has TRBV6-1 and TRBJ1-3, with a possible D match to TRBD1 (5 bases). CDR1 and CDR2 (germline): MNHNS, SASEGT. The V gene lost 5 bases and the J gene lost 4 bases, with 12 bases spanning the gap. This CDR3 is 14 amino acids long. The CDR3 region is CASSPGLVGNTIYF. CDR3 coding DNA: TGTGCCAGCAGTCCAGGGTTGGTGGGAAACACCATATATTTT.

The genes are TRBV29-1 and TRBJ2-3; 7 positions agree with TRBD2. V shed 0 bases and J 0 bases; nucleotides not matched to a gene: 6. This CDR3 contains 16 residues. Germline values: CDR1 SQVTM, CDR2 ANQGSEA. CDR3 amino acids: CSVEDPASGSTDTQYF. CDR3 DNA sequence: TGCAGCGTTGAAGATCCCGCTAGCGGAAGCACAGATACGCAGTATTTT.

The chain uses TRBV4-2 and TRBJ2-5; 12 positions agree with TRBD1. Germline assignment: CDR1 LGHNA and CDR2 YNFKEQ. V shed 1 base, J shed 5 bases, and the junction held 11 bases outside the gene matches. CDR3 length: 18 amino acids. CDR3 in amino acids: CASSQGPRDRGLLETQYF. In DNA form, the CDR3 reads TGTGCCAGCAGCCAAGGTCCCCGGGACAGGGGGCTTTTGGAGACCCAGTACTTC.

The CDR3 bases are TGTGCCAGCTCATCCCGAGGAGGGGAGGACCAAGAGACCCAGTACTTC. It is translated as CASSSRGGEDQETQYF. The V gene is TRBV18, the J gene TRBJ2-5, with D possibly matching TRBD2 (6 bases). This CDR3 has 16 residues. From germline, CDR1 is KGHSH and CDR2 LQKENI. V was clipped by 5 bases and J by 0 bases, with 16 bases between them.

CDR3 in DNA: TGCGCCAGCAGTGATATGGACATCGTCTTATCCTACGAGCAGTACTTC. Its protein product is CASSDMDIVLSYEQYF. This chain connects TRBV10-2 to TRBJ2-7; tentatively, D is TRBD1 (5 bases). CDR1 is WSHSY and CDR2 is SAAADI in the germline V gene. The V end lost 3 bases, the J end lost 1 base, and 16 bases lay between the germline ends. The CDR3 length is 16 residues.

This sequence joins TRBV7-6 and TRBJ2-1; 11 bases line up with TRBD2. The CDR3 is 17 amino acids. Trimming took 5 bases from V and 7 from J; bases not matched to a gene: 13. Germline loops: CDR1 SGHVS, CDR2 FNYEAQ. The CDR3 coding sequence is TGTGCCAGCAGCCCCGTGGGAGGTAGCGGGAGGGGAAATGAGCAGTTCTTC. Amino acid sequence: CASSPVGGSGRGNEQFF.

As to this clone: One end of the junction does not line up with germline, which may come from a read error. The same CDR3 arises from other DNA sequences in this sample as well. The rearrangement links TRBV6-8 to TRBJ2-7; 16 nucleotides match TRBD2. Germline V lookup: CDR1 MNHGY, CDR2 SAAAGT. The length of the CDR3 is 19 residues. The CDR3 DNA follows: TGCGCCAGCAGTGCGTCCGGGACTAGCGGGAGGGAAACCCCCTACGAGCAGTACTTC. It specifies CASSASGTSGRETPYEQYF.

The V and J genes are TRBV28 and TRBJ2-3; no firm D call. The CDR3 spans 13 residues. Trimming stripped 2 bases from V and 0 bases from J, with 3 bases between. Germline CDR1 and CDR2: MDHEN and SYDVKM. This CDR3 is CASSLVSTDTQYF. CDR3 DNA sequence: TGTGCCAGCAGTTTAGTAAGCACAGATACGCAGTATTTT.

This clone was seen once. This chain joins TRBV4-3 and TRBJ2-5; tentatively, D is TRBD1 (5 bases). Trimming removed 1 base from V and 4 bases from J, with 25 bases in between. The length of the CDR3 is 19 residues. CDR1 is LGHNA, CDR2 YSLEER, per germline. CDR3 nucleotides: TGCGCCAGCAGCCAAGGCCCAGGGCGAGCAGGTGGCTACCCAGAGACCCAGTACTTC. This encodes CASSQGPGRAGGYPETQYF.

This clone was found once. The chain combines TRBV20-1 with TRBJ1-2, with 7 bases fitting TRBD1. CDR3 size: 11 residues. After removal of 6 bases from V and 5 bases from J, the junction contained 3 bases not matched to a gene. CDR1 is DFQATT, CDR2 SNEGSKA, per germline (reference sequence). CDR3 sequence: CSAPTGYGYTF. The CDR3 DNA reads TGCAGTGCCCCGACAGGGTATGGCTACACCTTC.

V usage is TRBV18 and J usage is TRBJ2-7; D remains ambiguous. The ends were cut back, 3 bases at V and 0 bases at J, with 12 bases in the middle. The CDR3 is made up of 15 amino acids. From germline, CDR1 is KGHSH and CDR2 LQKENI. CDR3 residues: CASSPAAVSSYEQYF. The CDR3 DNA reads TGTGCCAGCTCACCGGCGGCGGTAAGCTCCTACGAGCAGTACTTC.

This chain joins TRBV5-8 and TRBJ1-1, with a tentative D call TRBD1 (5 bases). Looked up from germline, CDR1 is SGHTS and CDR2 is YDEGEE. This CDR3 comprises 14 residues. The V gene lost 0 bases and the J gene lost 4 bases, with 10 bases spanning the gap. The CDR3 loop is CASSLVLGGTEAFF. In nucleotides, the CDR3 is TGTGCCAGCAGCTTGGTCTTGGGGGGCACTGAAGCTTTCTTT. Together with reference TRBV5-8 and TRBJ1-1, the CDR3 gives the full variable domain: EAGVTQSPTHLIKTRGQQATLRCSPISGHTSVYWYQQALGLGLQFLLWYDEGEERNRGNFPPRFSGRQFPNYSSELNVNALELEDSALYLCASSLVLGGTEAFFGQGTRLTVV.

This rearrangement joins TRBV6-1 to TRBJ2-2, with D possibly being TRBD2 (6 bases). Germline CDR1 MNHNS, CDR2 SASEGT. Between the trimmed V and J ends, which lost 4 bases and 5 bases, there was a span of 14 bases. The CDR3 has 15 residues. CDR3 sequence: CASSGRGFETGELFF. The DNA of the CDR3 is TGTGCCAGCAGTGGGAGGGGATTCGAGACCGGGGAGCTGTTTTTT.